These T cell receptor beta chains were read from a single sample in a study of CD8+CD57+ T cells in acquired aplastic anemia. MiXCR, applied by TCRdb to the reads, yields one record per CDR3 protein. The sample holds 300,000 or so distinct CDR3 sequences, approximately 55% seen once. Sequenced material: sorted CD4+, CD8+, or CD8+CD57+ T cells (not recorded which) from PBMCs. Receptors originate from a human donor with severe aplastic anemia or a healthy control (not recorded which). The conserved cysteine and the conserved F or W are not part of the CDR3 here.

j_gene: TRBJ2-5; v_gene: TRBV7-2; CDR3aa: ASSLGRRLAGVLRETQY
j_gene: TRBJ1-2; v_gene: TRBV20-1; CDR3aa: SAREGGNYGYT
j_gene: TRBJ2-2; v_gene: TRBV14; CDR3aa: ASSQGINLQGTTGELF
j_gene: TRBJ2-5; v_gene: TRBV7-2; CDR3aa: ASSPSGRRLGETQY
j_gene: TRBJ1-1; v_gene: TRBV5-1; CDR3aa: ASIEEDEAF
j_gene: TRBJ2-3; v_gene: TRBV2; CDR3aa: ASNALGLAGSTDTQY
j_gene: TRBJ2-1; v_gene: TRBV10-3; CDR3aa: AISEKLAETVEQF
j_gene: TRBJ1-5; v_gene: TRBV19; CDR3aa: ASRQVSNQPQH
j_gene: TRBJ2-7; v_gene: TRBV5-1; CDR3aa: ASSSDRAYRRSYEQY
j_gene: TRBJ1-6; v_gene: TRBV7-9; CDR3aa: ASSLQGVDSPLH
j_gene: TRBJ1-6; v_gene: TRBV15; CDR3aa: ATSGQSSYNSPLH
j_gene: TRBJ2-4; v_gene: TRBV5-1; CDR3aa: ASSTGQGLAKNIQY
j_gene: TRBJ2-7; v_gene: TRBV7-2; CDR3aa: ASSSGQSPTYEQY
j_gene: TRBJ1-1; v_gene: TRBV5-1; CDR3aa: ASSLLEQSNTEVF
j_gene: TRBJ2-1; v_gene: TRBV7-3; CDR3aa: ASSPGSTYNEQF
j_gene: TRBJ1-1; v_gene: TRBV15; CDR3aa: ATRTGRQTEAF
j_gene: TRBJ1-4; v_gene: TRBV2; CDR3aa: ASSENRGLGEKLF
j_gene: TRBJ1-5; v_gene: TRBV19; CDR3aa: AGGTVDQPQH
j_gene: TRBJ2-5; v_gene: TRBV29-1; CDR3aa: SADSFQETQY
j_gene: TRBJ2-7; v_gene: TRBV9; CDR3aa: ASSVGDTEQY
j_gene: TRBJ1-1; v_gene: TRBV7-8; CDR3aa: ASSWSTGMNTEAF
j_gene: TRBJ1-1; v_gene: TRBV15; CDR3aa: ATSKEQLNTEAF
j_gene: TRBJ2-7; v_gene: TRBV7-8; CDR3aa: ASSLGGRVDEQY
j_gene: TRBJ2-1; v_gene: TRBV19; CDR3aa: ASSGLNEQF
j_gene: TRBJ1-2; v_gene: TRBV20-1; CDR3aa: SARDWGKTGYT
j_gene: TRBJ2-1; v_gene: TRBV7-8; CDR3aa: ASSTRGNEQF
j_gene: TRBJ2-7; v_gene: TRBV7-2; CDR3aa: ASSLPTRTSSSYEQY
j_gene: TRBJ1-1; v_gene: TRBV5-1; CDR3aa: ASMGLATTGDTEAF
j_gene: TRBJ2-7; v_gene: TRBV2; CDR3aa: ASSELQTYEQY
j_gene: TRBJ2-7; v_gene: TRBV7-8; CDR3aa: ATERGMEQY
j_gene: TRBJ2-7; v_gene: TRBV9; CDR3aa: ASSRDRAQAYEQY
j_gene: TRBJ2-5; v_gene: TRBV15; CDR3aa: ATSRADRAGQETQY
j_gene: TRBJ1-5; v_gene: TRBV24-1; CDR3aa: ATGEGRQPQH
j_gene: TRBJ1-1; v_gene: TRBV5-6; CDR3aa: ASSLGTGLNTEAF
j_gene: TRBJ2-6; v_gene: TRBV12-3/TRBV12-4; CDR3aa: ASSFVRLHLR
j_gene: TRBJ2-1; v_gene: TRBV9; CDR3aa: ASSVATPGLSSYNEQF
j_gene: TRBJ2-1; v_gene: TRBV2; CDR3aa: ASSETSGGRGDEQF